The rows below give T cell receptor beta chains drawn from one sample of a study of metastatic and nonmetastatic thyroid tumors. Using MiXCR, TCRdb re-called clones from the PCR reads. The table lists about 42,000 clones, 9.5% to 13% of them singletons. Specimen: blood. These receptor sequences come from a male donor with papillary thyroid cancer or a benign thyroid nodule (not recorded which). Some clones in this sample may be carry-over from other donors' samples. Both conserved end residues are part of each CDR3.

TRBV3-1	CASSQEGDRGGAFF
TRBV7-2	CASSLRQGEGKLFF
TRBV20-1	CSARPRGLPAGSNEQFF
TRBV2	CASSAPRGGSYEQYF
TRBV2	CASSEGRNQPQHF
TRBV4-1	CASSQVRTPYNEQFF
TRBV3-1	CASSPTTTNYGYTF
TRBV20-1	CSAGDLFNYEQYF
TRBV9	CASLKTSGSYSYEQYF
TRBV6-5	CASSYFGGGDTQYF
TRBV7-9	CASSSTGISYEQYF
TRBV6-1	CASSGTGEFGKLFF
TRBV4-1	CASSHDPGQGSGNQPQHF
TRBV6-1	CASSGLAGFYEQYF
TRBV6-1	CASRPWGGASTDTQYF
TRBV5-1	CASSSDRGVYTDTQYF
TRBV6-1	CASSSGGEKLFF
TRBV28	CASSFYTGTANTGELFF
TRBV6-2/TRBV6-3	CASKSGNDEQFF
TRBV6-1	CALGNTEDFF
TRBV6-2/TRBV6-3	CTSSYPSERFF
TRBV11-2	CASSLQRGSSYEQYF
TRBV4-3	CASSQDRTGARGYTF
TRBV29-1	CSARPGQGATDTQYF
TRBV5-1	CASRWDSNPGANVLTF
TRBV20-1	CSARTGAVDTEAFF
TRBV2	CASSELAGGVTGELFF
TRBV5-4	CASSLPVGDEQYF
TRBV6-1	CASSPTIPGTSSYEQYF
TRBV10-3	CAITPGTGIYEQYF
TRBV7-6	CASSLGLDSNQPQHF
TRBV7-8	CASSFWGGETQYF
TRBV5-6	CASSDSGRPTYNEQFF
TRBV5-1	CASSLAGTARETQYF
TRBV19	CASSIDPQGGEQFF